The T cell receptor (beta chain) under discussion was sequenced for a study of blood T cell repertoires in COVID-19. V lost 0 bases and J lost 2, with 10 bases in between. The CDR3 runs to 15 residues. Looked up from germline, CDR1 is SGHRS and CDR2 is YFSETQ. In the authors' methods: Amplified reference gene primers provided the basis for estimating nucleated cell counts. TCRdb's copy holds only in-frame clones and misses some; the assay was immunoSEQ multiplex PCR. The DNA gave D and trimming, while V, J and clone size come from that table. Counted here are some 220,000 clones, around 89% occurring once; the ten biggest clones make up roughly 2.8%. Enrollees, about 18 to 89 years old, lived in about two dozen US areas. Researchers sorted participants into cohorts using their self-reported clinical history.

The chain has TRBV5-1 and TRBJ2-3, with D perhaps TRBD2 (6 bases). This receptor was taken from a woman aged 30 to 39 who had recovered from COVID-19. The source material was PBMCs or T cells enriched from blood (not recorded which). CDR3 nucleotides: TGCGCCAGCAGCTTGGGAACGGGGGACACAGATACGCAGTATTTT. Its protein is CASSLGTGDTDTQYF.